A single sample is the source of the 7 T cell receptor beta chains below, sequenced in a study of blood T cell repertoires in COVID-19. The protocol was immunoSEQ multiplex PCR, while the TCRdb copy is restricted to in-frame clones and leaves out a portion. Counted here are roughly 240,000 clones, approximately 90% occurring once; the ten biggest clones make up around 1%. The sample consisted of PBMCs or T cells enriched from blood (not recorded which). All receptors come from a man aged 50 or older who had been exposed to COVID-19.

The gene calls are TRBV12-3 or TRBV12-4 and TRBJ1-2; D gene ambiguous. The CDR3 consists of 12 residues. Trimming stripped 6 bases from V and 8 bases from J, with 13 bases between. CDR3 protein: CASRERSWGYTF. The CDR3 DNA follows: TGTGCCAGCAGGGAGAGAAGTTGGGGCTACACCTTC.

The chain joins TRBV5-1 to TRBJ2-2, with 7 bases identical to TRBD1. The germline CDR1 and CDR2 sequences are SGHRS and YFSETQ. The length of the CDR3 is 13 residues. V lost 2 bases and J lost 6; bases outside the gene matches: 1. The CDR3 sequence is CASSLGTAGELFF. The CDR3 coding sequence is TGCGCCAGCAGCTTAGGGACAGCCGGGGAGCTGTTTTTT.

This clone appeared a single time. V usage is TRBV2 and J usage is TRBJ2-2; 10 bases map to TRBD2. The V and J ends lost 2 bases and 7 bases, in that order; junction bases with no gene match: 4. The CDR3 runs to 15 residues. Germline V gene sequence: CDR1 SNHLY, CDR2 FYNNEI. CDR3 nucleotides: TGTGCCAGCAGTGAAACCCTAGCGGGAGTCGGGGAGCTGTTTTTT. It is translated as CASSETLAGVGELFF.

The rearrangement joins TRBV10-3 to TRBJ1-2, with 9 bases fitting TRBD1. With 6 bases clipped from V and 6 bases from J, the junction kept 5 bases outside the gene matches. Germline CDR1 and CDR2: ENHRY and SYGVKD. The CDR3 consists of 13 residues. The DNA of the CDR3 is TGTGCCATCAGGGGGACAGGGAGGGATGGCTACACCTTC. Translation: CAIRGTGRDGYTF.

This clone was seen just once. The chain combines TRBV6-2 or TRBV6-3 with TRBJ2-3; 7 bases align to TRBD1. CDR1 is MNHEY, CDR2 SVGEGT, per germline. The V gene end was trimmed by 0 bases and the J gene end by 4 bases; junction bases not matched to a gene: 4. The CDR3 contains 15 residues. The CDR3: CASSYSEGASDTQYF. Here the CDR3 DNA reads TGTGCCAGCAGTTACTCCGAGGGGGCCTCAGATACGCAGTATTTT.

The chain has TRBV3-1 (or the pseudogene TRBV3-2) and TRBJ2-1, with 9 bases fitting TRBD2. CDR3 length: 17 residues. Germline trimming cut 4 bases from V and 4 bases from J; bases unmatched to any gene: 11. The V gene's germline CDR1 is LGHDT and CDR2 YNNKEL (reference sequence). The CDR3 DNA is TGTGCCAGCAGCCGCGGGGGGGGCCGCGCAGCGTACAATGAGCAGTTCTTC. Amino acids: CASSRGGGRAAYNEQFF.

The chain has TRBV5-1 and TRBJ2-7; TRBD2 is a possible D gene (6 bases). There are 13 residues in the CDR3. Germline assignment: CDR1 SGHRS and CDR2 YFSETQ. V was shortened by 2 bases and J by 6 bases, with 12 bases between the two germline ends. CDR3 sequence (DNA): TGCGCCAGCAGCTTTAGGGTGGGGGGCGAGCAGTACGTC. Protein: CASSFRVGGEQYV.